This T cell receptor (beta chain) was sequenced for a study of radiation and T cells in renal cell carcinoma. Study context: Nephrectomy followed 15 Gy stereotactic body radiation by 4 weeks. Study outcomes and limitations: From baseline, blood top tumor clonotypes peaked at 2 weeks post-radiation.

Details on this clone: Its antigen is unknown.

J was trimmed by 12 bases and V by 2 bases; bases with no gene match: 3. The CDR3 totals 11 residues. Germline CDR1 and CDR2: DFQATT and SNEGSKA (reference sequence). Clones were read by immunoSEQ multiplex PCR, and TCRdb kept only the in-frame ones, dropping some. The sample has more than 100,000 clones, 88% seen once. This sample's time point: blood 2 weeks post-SBRT. Sample treatment: 15 Gy SBRT to primary tumor, nephrectomy 4 weeks later. After SBRT, blood was collected at 2 and 4 weeks, plus baseline. The tumor was a clear cell renal cell carcinoma. The V gene is TRBV20-1, the J gene TRBJ1-2, with TRBD1 matching over 10 bases. This specimen consisted of blood, obtained from a patient whose treatment included radiotherapy and nephrectomy. The receptor was isolated from a woman aged 70-85 years with renal cell carcinoma. CDR3 loop: CSARRDRGHTF. In DNA form, the CDR3 reads TGCAGTGCTAGAAGGGACAGGGGACACACCTTC.